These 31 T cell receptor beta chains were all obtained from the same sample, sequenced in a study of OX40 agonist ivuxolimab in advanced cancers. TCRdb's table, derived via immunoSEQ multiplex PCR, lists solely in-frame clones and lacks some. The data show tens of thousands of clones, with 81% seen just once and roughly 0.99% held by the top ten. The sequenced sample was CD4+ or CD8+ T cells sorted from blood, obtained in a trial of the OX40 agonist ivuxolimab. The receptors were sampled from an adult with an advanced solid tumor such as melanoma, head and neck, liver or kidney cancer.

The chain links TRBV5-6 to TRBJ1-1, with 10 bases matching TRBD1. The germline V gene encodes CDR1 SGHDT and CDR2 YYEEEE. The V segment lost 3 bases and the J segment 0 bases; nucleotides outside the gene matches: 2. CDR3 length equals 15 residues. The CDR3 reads CASSSGTGVNTEAFF. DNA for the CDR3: TGTGCCAGCAGCTCAGGGACAGGGGTGAACACTGAAGCTTTCTTT.

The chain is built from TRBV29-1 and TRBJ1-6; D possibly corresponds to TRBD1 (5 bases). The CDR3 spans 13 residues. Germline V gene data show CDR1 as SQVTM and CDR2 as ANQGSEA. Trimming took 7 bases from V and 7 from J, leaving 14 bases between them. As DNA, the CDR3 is TGCAGCGCCCGAAGCGGGGCCAATTCACCCCTCCACTTT. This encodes CSARSGANSPLHF.

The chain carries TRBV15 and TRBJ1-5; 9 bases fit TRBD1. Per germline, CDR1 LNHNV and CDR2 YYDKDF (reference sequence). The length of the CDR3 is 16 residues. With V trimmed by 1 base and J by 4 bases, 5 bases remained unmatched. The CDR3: CATSRAGQGLNQPQHF. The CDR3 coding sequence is TGTGCCACCAGCAGAGCGGGACAGGGACTAAATCAGCCCCAGCATTTT. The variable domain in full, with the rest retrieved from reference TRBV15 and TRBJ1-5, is DAMVIQNPRYQVTQFGKPVTLSCSQTLNHNVMYWYQQKSSQAPKLLFHYYDKDFNNEADTPDNFQSRRPNTSFCFLDIRSPGLGDTAMYLCATSRAGQGLNQPQHFGDGTRLSIL.

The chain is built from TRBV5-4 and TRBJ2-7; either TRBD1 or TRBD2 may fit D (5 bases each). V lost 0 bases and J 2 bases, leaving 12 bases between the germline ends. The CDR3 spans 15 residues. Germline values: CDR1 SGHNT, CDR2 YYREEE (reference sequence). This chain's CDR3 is CASSLGGTGTYEQYF. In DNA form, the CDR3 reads TGTGCCAGCAGCTTGGGGGGGACGGGGACCTACGAGCAGTACTTC. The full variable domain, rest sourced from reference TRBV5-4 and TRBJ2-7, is ETGVTQSPTHLIKTRGQQVTLRCSSQSGHNTVSWYQQALGQGPQFIFQYYREEENGRGNFPPRFSGLQFPNYSSELNVNALELDDSALYLCASSLGGTGTYEQYFGPGTRLTVT.

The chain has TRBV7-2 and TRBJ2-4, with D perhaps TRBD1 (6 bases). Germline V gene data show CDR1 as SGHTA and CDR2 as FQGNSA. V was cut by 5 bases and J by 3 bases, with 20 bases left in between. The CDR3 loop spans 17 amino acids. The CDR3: CASSLSGQRGVKNIQYF. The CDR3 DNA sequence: TGTGCCAGCAGCCTATCTGGACAGAGGGGAGTCAAAAACATTCAGTACTTC.

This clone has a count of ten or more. CDR3 bases: TGTGCCACCCGGGGGGGATTGGGAGATACGCAGTATTTT. Translation: CATRGGLGDTQYF. J is TRBJ2-3 and V is TRBV6-5, with 8 bases that match TRBD2. CDR1 and CDR2 from the germline V gene are MNHEY and SVGAGI. The ends lost 10 bases at V and 5 bases at J; junction bases unmatched: 8. This CDR3 contains 13 residues.

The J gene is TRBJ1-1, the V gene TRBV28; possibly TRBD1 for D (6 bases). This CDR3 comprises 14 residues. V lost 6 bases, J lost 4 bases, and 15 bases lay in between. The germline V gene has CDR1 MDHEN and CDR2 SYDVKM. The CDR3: CASSPGGPGTEAFF. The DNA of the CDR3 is TGTGCCAGCAGCCCTGGGGGGCCCGGCACTGAAGCTTTCTTT. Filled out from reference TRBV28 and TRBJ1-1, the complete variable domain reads DVKVTQSSRYLVKRTGEKVFLECVQDMDHENMFWYRQDPGLGLRLIYFSYDVKMKEKGDIPEGYSVSREKKERFSLILESASTNQTSMYLCASSPGGPGTEAFFGQGTRLTVV.

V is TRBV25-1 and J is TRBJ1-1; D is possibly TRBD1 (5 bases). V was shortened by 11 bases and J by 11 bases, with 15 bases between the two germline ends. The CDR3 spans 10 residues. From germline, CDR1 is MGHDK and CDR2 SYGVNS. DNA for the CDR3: TGTGCCCTCACCTGGGGGGGGGCTTTCTTT. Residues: CALTWGGAFF.

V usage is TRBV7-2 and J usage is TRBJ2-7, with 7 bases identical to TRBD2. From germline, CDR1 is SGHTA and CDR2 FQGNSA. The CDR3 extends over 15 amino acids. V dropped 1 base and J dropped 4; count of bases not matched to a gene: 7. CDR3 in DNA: TGTGCCAGCAGCTTAGTTGGGGGGGACCCATACGAGCAGTACTTC. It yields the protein CASSLVGGDPYEQYF.

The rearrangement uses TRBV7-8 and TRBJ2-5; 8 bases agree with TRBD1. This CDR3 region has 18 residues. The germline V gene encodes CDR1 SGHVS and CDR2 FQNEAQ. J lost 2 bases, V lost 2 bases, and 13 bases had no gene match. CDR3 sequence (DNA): TGTGCCAGCAGCTTATTTTCCGACAGGGGTGGAAGGCAAGAGACCCAGTACTTC. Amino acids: CASSLFSDRGGRQETQYF.

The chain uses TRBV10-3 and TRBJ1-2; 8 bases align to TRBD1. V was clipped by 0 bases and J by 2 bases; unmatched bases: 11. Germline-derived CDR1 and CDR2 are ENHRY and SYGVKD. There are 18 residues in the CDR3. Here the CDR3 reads CAISESPTGTGGNYGYTF. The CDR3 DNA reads TGTGCCATCAGTGAGTCGCCTACGGGGACAGGTGGGAACTATGGCTACACCTTC.

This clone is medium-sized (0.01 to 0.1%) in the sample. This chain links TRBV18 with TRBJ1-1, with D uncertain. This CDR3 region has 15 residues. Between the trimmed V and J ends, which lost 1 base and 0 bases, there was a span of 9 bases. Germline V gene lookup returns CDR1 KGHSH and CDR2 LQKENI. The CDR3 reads CASSPQNSMNTEAFF. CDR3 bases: TGTGCCAGCTCACCACAGAACAGCATGAACACTGAAGCTTTCTTT.

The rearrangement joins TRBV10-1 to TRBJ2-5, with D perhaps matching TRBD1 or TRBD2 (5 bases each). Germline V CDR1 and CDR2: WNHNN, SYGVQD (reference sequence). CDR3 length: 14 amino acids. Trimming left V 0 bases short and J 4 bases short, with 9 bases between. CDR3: CASSESGDGETQYF. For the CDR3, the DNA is TGCGCCAGCAGTGAGTCAGGGGACGGAGAGACCCAGTACTTC.

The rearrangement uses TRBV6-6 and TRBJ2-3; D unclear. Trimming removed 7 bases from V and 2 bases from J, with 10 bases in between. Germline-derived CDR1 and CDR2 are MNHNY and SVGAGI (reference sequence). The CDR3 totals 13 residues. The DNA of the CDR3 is TGTGCCAGCAACCGGATCCTCACAGATACGCAGTATTTT. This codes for CASNRILTDTQYF.

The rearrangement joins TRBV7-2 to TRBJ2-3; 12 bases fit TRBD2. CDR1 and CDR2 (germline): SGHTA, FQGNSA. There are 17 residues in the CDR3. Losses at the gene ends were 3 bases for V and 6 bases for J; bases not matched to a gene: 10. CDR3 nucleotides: TGTGCCAGCAGCTTCGCTCTAGCGGGGGGGGTCCCGGATACGCAGTATTTT. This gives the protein CASSFALAGGVPDTQYF.

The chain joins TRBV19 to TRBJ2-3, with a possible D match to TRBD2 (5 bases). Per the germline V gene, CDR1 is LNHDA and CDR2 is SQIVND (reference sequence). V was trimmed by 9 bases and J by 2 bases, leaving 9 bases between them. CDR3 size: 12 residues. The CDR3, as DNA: TGTGCCAGCTCAGGACTCACAGATACGCAGTATTTT. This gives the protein CASSGLTDTQYF.

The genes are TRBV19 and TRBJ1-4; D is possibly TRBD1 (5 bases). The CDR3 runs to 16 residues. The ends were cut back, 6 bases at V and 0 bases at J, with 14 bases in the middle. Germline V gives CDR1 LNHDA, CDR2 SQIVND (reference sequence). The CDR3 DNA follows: TGTGCCAGTAGCACGCTCGGGGCCGCAACTAATGAAAAACTGTTTTTT. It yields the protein CASSTLGAATNEKLFF.

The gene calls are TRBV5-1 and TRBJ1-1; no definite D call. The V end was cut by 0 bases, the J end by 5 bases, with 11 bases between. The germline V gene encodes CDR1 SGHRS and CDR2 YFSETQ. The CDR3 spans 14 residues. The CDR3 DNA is TGCGCCAGCAGCTTGGCAGCGTTGGGTACTGAAGCTTTCTTT. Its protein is CASSLAALGTEAFF.

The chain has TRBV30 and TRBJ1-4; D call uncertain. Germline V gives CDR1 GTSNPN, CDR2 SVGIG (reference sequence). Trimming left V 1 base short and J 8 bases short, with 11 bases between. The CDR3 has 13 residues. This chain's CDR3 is CAWSGTLGEKLFF. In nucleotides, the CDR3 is TGTGCCTGGAGTGGTACTCTTGGAGAAAAACTGTTTTTT.

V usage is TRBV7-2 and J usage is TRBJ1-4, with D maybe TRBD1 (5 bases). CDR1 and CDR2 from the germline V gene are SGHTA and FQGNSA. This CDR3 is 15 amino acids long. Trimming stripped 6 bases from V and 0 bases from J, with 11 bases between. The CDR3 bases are TGTGCCAGCAGGCGAACAGGAGCAACTAATGAAAAACTGTTTTTT. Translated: CASRRTGATNEKLFF.

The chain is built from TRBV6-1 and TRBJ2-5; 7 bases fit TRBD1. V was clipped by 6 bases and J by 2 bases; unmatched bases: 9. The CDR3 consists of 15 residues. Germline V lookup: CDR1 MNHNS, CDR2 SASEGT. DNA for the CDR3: TGTGCCAGCAGACCGCCGGGACAGATACAAGAGACCCAGTACTTC. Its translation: CASRPPGQIQETQYF.

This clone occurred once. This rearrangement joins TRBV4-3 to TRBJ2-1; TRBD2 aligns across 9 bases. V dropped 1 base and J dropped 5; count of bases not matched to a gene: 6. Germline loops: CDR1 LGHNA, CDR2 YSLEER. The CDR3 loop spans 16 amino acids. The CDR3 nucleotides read TGCGCCAGCAGCCAAGGGTCGGGACTAGCTAACAATGAGCAGTTCTTC. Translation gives CASSQGSGLANNEQFF.

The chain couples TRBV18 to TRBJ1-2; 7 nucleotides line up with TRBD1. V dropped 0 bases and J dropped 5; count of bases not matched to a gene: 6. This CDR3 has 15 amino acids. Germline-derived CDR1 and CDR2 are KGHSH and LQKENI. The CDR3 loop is CASSPPGQGGYGYTF. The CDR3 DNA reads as TGTGCCAGCTCACCACCGGGGCAGGGGGGATATGGCTACACCTTC.

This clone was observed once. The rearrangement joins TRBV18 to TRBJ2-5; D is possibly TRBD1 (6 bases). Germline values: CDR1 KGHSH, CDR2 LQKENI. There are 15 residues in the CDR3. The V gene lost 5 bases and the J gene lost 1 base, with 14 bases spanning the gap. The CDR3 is CASSKGQSVQETQYF. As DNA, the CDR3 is TGTGCCAGCTCAAAAGGACAGAGCGTCCAAGAGACCCAGTACTTC.

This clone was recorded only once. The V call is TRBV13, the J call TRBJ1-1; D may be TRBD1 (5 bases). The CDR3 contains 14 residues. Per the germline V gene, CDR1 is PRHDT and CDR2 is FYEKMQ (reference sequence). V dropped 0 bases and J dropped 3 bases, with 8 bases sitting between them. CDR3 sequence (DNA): TGTGCCAGCAGCTTAGGTGGAGGGGACACTGAAGCTTTCTTT. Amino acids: CASSLGGGDTEAFF.

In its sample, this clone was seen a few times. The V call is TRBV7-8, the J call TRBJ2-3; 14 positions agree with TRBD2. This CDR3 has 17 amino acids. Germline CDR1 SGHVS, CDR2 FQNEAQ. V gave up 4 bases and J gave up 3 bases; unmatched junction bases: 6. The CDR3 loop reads CASSSRTSGGMTDTQYF. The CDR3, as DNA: TGTGCCAGCAGCTCACGGACTAGCGGGGGGATGACAGATACGCAGTATTTT.

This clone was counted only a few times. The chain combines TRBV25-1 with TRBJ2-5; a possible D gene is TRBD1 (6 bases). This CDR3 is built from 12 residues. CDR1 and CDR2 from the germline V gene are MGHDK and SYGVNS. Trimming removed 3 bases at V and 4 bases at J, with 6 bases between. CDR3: CASSEGAETQYF. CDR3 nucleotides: TGTGCCAGCAGTGAGGGGGCAGAGACCCAGTACTTC.

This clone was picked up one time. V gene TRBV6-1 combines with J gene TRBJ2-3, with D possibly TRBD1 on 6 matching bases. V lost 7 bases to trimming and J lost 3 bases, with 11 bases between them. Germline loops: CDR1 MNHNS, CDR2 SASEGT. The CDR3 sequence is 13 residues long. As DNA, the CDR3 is TGTGCCAGCATACAGGGTGGAACAGATACGCAGTATTTT. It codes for CASIQGGTDTQYF.

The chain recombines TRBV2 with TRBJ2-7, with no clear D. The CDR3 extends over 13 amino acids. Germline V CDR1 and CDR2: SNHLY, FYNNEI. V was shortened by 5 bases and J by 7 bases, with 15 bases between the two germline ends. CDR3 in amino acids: CASSRDGLLEQYF. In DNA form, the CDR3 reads TGTGCCAGCAGTCGAGACGGCCTCCTGGAGCAGTACTTC.

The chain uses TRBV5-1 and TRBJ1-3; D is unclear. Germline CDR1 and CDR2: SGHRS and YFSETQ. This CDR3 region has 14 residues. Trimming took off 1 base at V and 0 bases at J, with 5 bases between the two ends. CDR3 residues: CASSLTVSGNTIYF. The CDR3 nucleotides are TGCGCCAGCAGCTTGACAGTCTCTGGAAACACCATATATTTT.

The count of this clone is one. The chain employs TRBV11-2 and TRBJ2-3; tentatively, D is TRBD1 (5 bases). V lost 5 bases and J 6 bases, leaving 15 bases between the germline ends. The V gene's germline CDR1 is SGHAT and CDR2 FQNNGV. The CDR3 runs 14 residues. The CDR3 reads CASSLQALRDTQYF. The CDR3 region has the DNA TGTGCCAGCAGCCTACAGGCCCTCAGGGATACGCAGTATTTT.